The 16 T cell receptor beta chains below come from one sample, sequenced in a study of OX40 agonist ivuxolimab in advanced cancers. Data came from immunoSEQ multiplex PCR; TCRdb stores just in-frame clones and leaves some out. The data show roughly 61,000 clones, approximately 75% seen once. The sample in question was CD4+ or CD8+ T cells sorted from blood, obtained in a trial of the OX40 agonist ivuxolimab. These receptors were collected from an adult with an advanced solid tumor such as melanoma, head and neck, liver or kidney cancer.

This clone was seen a handful of times. The chain links TRBV19 to TRBJ1-5; 7 nucleotides match TRBD1. Per the germline V gene, CDR1 is LNHDA and CDR2 is SQIVND (reference sequence). With 6 bases clipped from V and 4 bases from J, the junction kept 6 bases outside the gene matches. The CDR3 consists of 14 residues. The CDR3 sequence: CASSGPGGNQPQHF. In nucleotides, the CDR3 is TGTGCCAGTAGCGGGCCAGGGGGGAATCAGCCCCAGCATTTT.

Worth noting for this clone: This CDR3 is also generated by other DNA sequences in the sample. The genes are TRBV5-1 and TRBJ1-4, with TRBD1 matching 10 bases. CDR1 is SGHRS, CDR2 YFSETQ, per germline. The CDR3 spans 14 residues. With 5 bases clipped from V and 8 bases from J, the junction kept 6 bases outside the gene matches. CDR3 protein: CASSLGTGDEKLFF. CDR3 nucleotide sequence: TGCGCCAGCAGTTTAGGGACAGGGGACGAAAAACTGTTTTTT.

The gene calls are TRBV7-6 and TRBJ2-5; TRBD1 aligns across 8 bases. The CDR3 runs 15 residues. V lost 1 base to trimming and J lost 1 base; unmatched junction nucleotides: 2. Germline V gene data show CDR1 as SGHVS and CDR2 as FNYEAQ. CDR3 nucleotide sequence: TGTGCCAGCAGCTTAGGGACAGGGCGCCAAGAGACCCAGTACTTC. Encoded protein: CASSLGTGRQETQYF.

The chain employs TRBV11-3 and TRBJ2-2; tentative D call: TRBD1 (5 bases). Germline V CDR1 and CDR2: SGHNT, YENEEA. Deletions cut 3 bases from V and 8 bases from J, with 16 bases between. This CDR3 has 15 residues. The CDR3 protein is CASSFQPGKTGELFF. CDR3 bases: TGTGCCAGCAGCTTTCAGCCAGGGAAAACGGGGGAGCTGTTTTTT. Variable domain in full (rest from reference TRBV11-3 and TRBJ2-2): EAGVVQSPRYKIIEKKQPVAFWCNPISGHNTLYWYLQNLGQGPELLIRYENEEAVDDSQLPKDRFSAERLKGVDSTLKIQPAELGDSAVYLCASSFQPGKTGELFFGEGSRLTVL.

This chain connects TRBV19 to TRBJ1-3, with D perhaps TRBD1 (5 bases). Trimming left V 5 bases short and J 4 bases short, with 9 bases between. Germline CDR1 LNHDA, CDR2 SQIVND (reference sequence). The CDR3 is made up of 13 amino acids. This CDR3 is CASSGRTGNTIYF. Written as DNA, the CDR3 is TGTGCCAGTAGTGGACGGACAGGAAACACCATATATTTT.

This chain joins TRBV5-1 and TRBJ2-7, with D hard to call. CDR1 is SGHRS and CDR2 is YFSETQ in the germline V gene. The CDR3 runs 12 residues. Between the trimmed V and J ends, which lost 4 bases and 3 bases, there was a span of 8 bases. The CDR3 bases are TGCGCCAGCAGCAAGGACCGCTACGAGCAGTACTTC. Translating it yields CASSKDRYEQYF.

The chain uses TRBV28 and TRBJ1-2; 12 nucleotides agree with TRBD1. The CDR3 length is 15 residues. The V gene end was trimmed by 3 bases and the J gene end by 8 bases; junction bases not matched to a gene: 7. The germline V gene encodes CDR1 MDHEN and CDR2 SYDVKM. The CDR3 nucleotides read TGTGCCAGCAGTTTTCCGGGACAGGGGGCGTGGGGCTACACCTTC. Protein product: CASSFPGQGAWGYTF.

The chain is built from TRBV5-4 and TRBJ1-1, with 8 bases that match TRBD1. V lost 0 bases, J lost 0 bases, and 4 bases stayed unmatched. In germline, CDR1 is SGHNT, CDR2 YYREEE (reference sequence). This CDR3 has 16 residues. For the CDR3, the DNA is TGTGCCAGCAGCTTGGAGCAGGGGGCGATGAACACTGAAGCTTTCTTT. This sequence encodes CASSLEQGAMNTEAFF.

This chain uses TRBV7-2 with TRBJ2-7; 9 positions agree with TRBD2. CDR1 is SGHTA and CDR2 is FQGNSA in the germline V gene. This CDR3 spans 15 amino acids. With V trimmed by 1 base and J by 2 bases, 3 bases remained unmatched. The chain's CDR3 is CASSLGAGGPYEQYF. CDR3 DNA: TGTGCCAGCAGCTTAGGAGCGGGGGGCCCCTACGAGCAGTACTTC.

The chain joins TRBV19 to TRBJ2-2; TRBD2 matches at 7 bases. Germline values: CDR1 LNHDA, CDR2 SQIVND (reference sequence). V was clipped by 3 bases and J by 4 bases; unmatched bases: 11. CDR3 length: 17 residues. CDR3 nucleotides: TGTGCCAGTAGTATCGAGGGTTTGCGGGGGTTCACCGGGGAGCTGTTTTTT. As protein: CASSIEGLRGFTGELFF.

The genes are TRBV5-1 and TRBJ2-4, with 10 nucleotides matching TRBD1. Germline values: CDR1 SGHRS, CDR2 YFSETQ. This CDR3 contains 14 residues. The trim removed 3 bases at V and 6 bases at J, leaving 3 bases unmatched. This CDR3 is CASSWGDRGNIQYF. CDR3 bases: TGCGCCAGCAGCTGGGGGGACAGGGGAAACATTCAGTACTTC.

This clone was found a few times. The chain recombines TRBV5-1 with TRBJ1-4; D is uncertain. Per germline, CDR1 SGHRS and CDR2 YFSETQ. The CDR3 contains 14 residues. V was cut by 2 bases and J by 3 bases, with 8 bases left in between. The chain's CDR3 is CASSFGFSNEKLFF. The CDR3 region has the DNA TGCGCCAGCAGCTTCGGATTTTCTAATGAAAAACTGTTTTTT. Full variable domain (outside the CDR3, taken from reference TRBV5-1 and TRBJ1-4): KAGVTQTPRYLIKTRGQQVTLSCSPISGHRSVSWYQQTPGQGLQFLFEYFSETQRNKGNFPGRFSGRQFSNSRSEMNVSTLELGDSALYLCASSFGFSNEKLFFGSGTQLSVL.

V and J are TRBV7-8 and TRBJ2-2, with 8 nucleotides matching TRBD1. The CDR3 is 17 residues long. CDR1 and CDR2 from the germline V gene are SGHVS and FQNEAQ. J lost 1 base, V lost 0 bases, and 4 bases had no gene match. This CDR3 is CASSLALDRENTGELFF. The CDR3 DNA is TGTGCCAGCAGCTTAGCCCTGGACAGGGAGAACACCGGGGAGCTGTTTTTT.

The chain uses TRBV7-2 and TRBJ2-5; weak D call: TRBD2 (5 bases). Germline V CDR1 and CDR2: SGHTA, FQGNSA. The CDR3 sequence is 14 residues long. The V and J ends lost 4 bases and 0 bases respectively, with 9 bases between them. The CDR3 is CASSSGLHQETQYF. Here the CDR3 DNA reads TGTGCCAGCAGCTCAGGACTGCACCAAGAGACCCAGTACTTC.

V gene TRBV7-8 combines with J gene TRBJ2-1; possibly TRBD1 for D (6 bases). Looked up from germline, CDR1 is SGHVS and CDR2 is FQNEAQ. This CDR3 is 14 amino acids long. Trimming left V 6 bases short and J 6 bases short, with 15 bases between. DNA for the CDR3: TGTGCCAGCAGGTGGAATAACAGGGTCAATGAGCAGTTCTTC. The encoded protein is CASRWNNRVNEQFF.

The J gene is TRBJ2-6, the V gene TRBV5-1; D might be TRBD2 (6 bases). Trimming took 4 bases from V and 4 from J, leaving 18 bases between them. Per the germline V gene, CDR1 is SGHRS and CDR2 is YFSETQ. This CDR3 region has 17 residues. In DNA, the CDR3 is TGCGCCAGCAGCCTGGGGGGAACCTCGAGAGGGGCCAACGTCCTGACTTTC. It encodes CASSLGGTSRGANVLTF. Variable domain in full (rest from reference TRBV5-1 and TRBJ2-6): KAGVTQTPRYLIKTRGQQVTLSCSPISGHRSVSWYQQTPGQGLQFLFEYFSETQRNKGNFPGRFSGRQFSNSRSEMNVSTLELGDSALYLCASSLGGTSRGANVLTFGAGSRLTVL.